The source of this TCR beta chain is a study of T-cell reconstitution after alpha-beta-depleted transplantation in children. A library of TCRbeta sequences, prepared with unique molecular identifiers, was generated. TCRdb redid the calling of the PCR reads with MiXCR, one entry per CDR3 protein. The table lists roughly 150,000 distinct CDR3 sequences, 8.5% to 14% of them singletons. Study conclusions and caveats: By about two months after transplant, alpha-beta T cells reportedly arose from several hundred graft clones that had expanded.

This clonotype was seen repeatedly, ten times or more. Its target is not known. CDR3 length equals 15 residues. Trimming took off 6 bases at V and 0 bases at J, with 14 bases between the two ends. CDR1 is SEHNR and CDR2 is FQNEAQ in the germline V gene (reference sequence). The TCR was taken from a boy younger than 10 with acute myeloid leukemia, due to receive a stem cell transplant. The chain combines TRBV7-9 with TRBJ1-1; D is possibly TRBD1 (6 bases). This sample comprised PBMCs, obtained before TCRalphabeta/CD19-depleted stem cell transplant. CDR3 bases: TGTGCCAGCAGGGAACCGGGGGCCATGAACACTGAAGCTTTCTTT. The encoded protein is CASREPGAMNTEAFF. Variable domain in full (rest from reference TRBV7-9 and TRBJ1-1): DTGVSQNPRHKITKRGQNVTFRCDPISEHNRLYWYRQTLGQGPEFLTYFQNEAQLEKSRLLSDRFSAERPKGSFSTLEIQRTEQGDSAMYLCASREPGAMNTEAFFGQGTRLTVV.